Listed here are 14 T cell receptor beta chains from one sample, sequenced in a study of cytomegalovirus exposure and HLA in healthy donors. The PCR was carried out with 60 Vbeta primers and 13 Jbeta primers. TCRdb's copy holds only in-frame clones and misses some; the assay was immunoSEQ multiplex PCR. The data contain hundreds of thousands of clones, about three quarters of them seen just once; the ten biggest clones take up around a sixth. Sequencing was performed on PBMCs. These receptors all come from a man aged 40-49 years in good health and CMV-seronegative.

Details on this clone: The identical CDR3 is also encoded by other nucleotide sequences in the sample. The chain recombines TRBV6-1 with TRBJ2-7, with 7 bases matching TRBD2. The CDR3 is 16 residues long. Trimming removed 4 bases from V and 3 bases from J; junction bases left unmatched: 12. Germline-derived CDR1 and CDR2 are MNHNS and SASEGT. In DNA, the CDR3 is TGTGCCAGCAGTGGGGAGGGTGGACGAGGTATCTACGAGCAGTACTTC. This encodes CASSGEGGRGIYEQYF.

V is TRBV11-3 and J is TRBJ2-1; 9 nucleotides align to TRBD2. V lost 5 bases, J lost 1 base, and 3 bases stayed unmatched. This CDR3 has 15 residues. Germline V gives CDR1 SGHNT, CDR2 YENEEA. Written as DNA, the CDR3 is TGTGCCAGCAGCAAGACTAGCGGTTCCTACAATGAGCAGTTCTTC. Residues: CASSKTSGSYNEQFF. The full variable domain, its missing parts supplied by reference TRBV11-3 and TRBJ2-1, is EAGVVQSPRYKIIEKKQPVAFWCNPISGHNTLYWYLQNLGQGPELLIRYENEEAVDDSQLPKDRFSAERLKGVDSTLKIQPAELGDSAVYLCASSKTSGSYNEQFFGPGTRLTVL.

The CDR3 protein is CASSESVNTGELFF. In DNA form, the CDR3 reads TGTGCCAGCAGTGAATCTGTGAACACCGGGGAGCTGTTTTTT. This chain connects TRBV25-1 to TRBJ2-2; D unclear. Germline values: CDR1 MGHDK, CDR2 SYGVNS. The CDR3 is made up of 14 amino acids. Trimming stripped 1 base from V and 1 base from J, with 4 bases between.

The chain combines TRBV6-5 with TRBJ2-7, with D maybe TRBD1 (6 bases). This CDR3 contains 14 residues. Per the germline V gene, CDR1 is MNHEY and CDR2 is SVGAGI. V was pared by 5 bases and J by 6 bases, with 17 bases between. The CDR3 DNA reads as TGTGCCAGCAGTCTTCGATCCTCCAGGGGCGAGCAGTACTTC. Translated, it gives CASSLRSSRGEQYF.

Only a few counts were recorded for this clone. The chain recombines TRBV7-8 with TRBJ1-2; D is uncertain. The CDR3 contains 12 residues. Deletions cut 8 bases from V and 0 bases from J, with 7 bases between. CDR1 is SGHVS, CDR2 FQNEAQ, per germline. The CDR3 is CASGDSNYGYTF. In nucleotides, the CDR3 is TGTGCCAGCGGCGACTCTAACTATGGCTACACCTTC.

V usage is TRBV6-6 and J usage is TRBJ2-1; the D is unclear. V lost 0 bases, J lost 8 bases, and 5 bases lay in between. CDR1 is MNHNY, CDR2 SVGAGI, per germline (reference sequence). CDR3 length: 12 amino acids. The DNA of the CDR3 is TGTGCCAGCAGTTACTCGCGCTATGAGCAGTTCTTC. It codes for CASSYSRYEQFF.

This clone was seen just once. The chain joins TRBV28 to TRBJ1-2, with 11 nucleotides matching TRBD1. Germline loops: CDR1 MDHEN, CDR2 SYDVKM. This CDR3 region has 17 residues. With V trimmed by 5 bases and J by 1 base, 9 bases remained unmatched. The CDR3 DNA is TGTGCCAGCAGTCATAGGGACAGGGGGTTTGTTAACTATGGCTACACCTTC. The encoded protein is CASSHRDRGFVNYGYTF.

J is TRBJ1-2 and V is TRBV27, with TRBD1 identical over 7 bases. The CDR3 loop spans 14 amino acids. Trimming took 5 bases from V and 4 from J; bases not matched to a gene: 7. CDR1 and CDR2 (germline): MNHEY, SMNVEV (reference sequence). This CDR3 is CASSAGTEIYGYTF. CDR3 sequence (DNA): TGTGCCAGCAGTGCCGGGACAGAGATCTATGGCTACACCTTC.

This chain uses TRBV19 with TRBJ1-5, with a tentative D call TRBD1 (6 bases). The CDR3 totals 13 residues. The ends were cut back, 7 bases at V and 5 bases at J, with 12 bases in the middle. Germline CDR1 and CDR2: LNHDA and SQIVND (reference sequence). The CDR3 reads CASKGQGHQPQHF. For the CDR3, the DNA is TGTGCCAGTAAAGGTCAGGGGCATCAGCCCCAGCATTTT.

V gene TRBV10-3 combines with J gene TRBJ2-5; a weak D match, TRBD1 (5 bases). Judging by the DNA end, TRBJ2-7 fits better; the J call may be wrong. The CDR3 is made up of 12 amino acids. The germline gives CDR1 ENHRY, CDR2 SYGVKD. CDR3 sequence reads: CAISDRAYEQYF. In DNA form, the CDR3 reads TGTGCCATCAGTGACAGGGCCTACGAGCAGTACTTC.

V is TRBV5-5 and J is TRBJ1-1; D is uncertain. Trimming took 1 base from V and 1 from J, leaving 8 bases between them. CDR1 and CDR2 (germline): SGHKS, YYEKEE (reference sequence). This CDR3 region has 14 residues. The CDR3 DNA is TGTGCCAGCAGCTTGCGGGGAACGAACACTGAAGCTTTCTTT. It yields the protein CASSLRGTNTEAFF. Using reference TRBV5-5 and TRBJ1-1 for the parts outside the CDR3, the full variable domain is DAGVTQSPTHLIKTRGQQVTLRCSPISGHKSVSWYQQVLGQGPQFIFQYYEKEERGRGNFPDRFSARQFPNYSSELNVNALLLGDSALYLCASSLRGTNTEAFFGQGTRLTVV.

The chain joins TRBV13 to TRBJ2-7; TRBD1 matches at 8 bases. Germline lookup yields CDR1 PRHDT and CDR2 FYEKMQ (reference sequence). The CDR3 runs 14 residues. V shed 6 bases and J 5 bases; nucleotides not matched to a gene: 9. CDR3 sequence: CASSTGQGFDEQYF. Written as DNA, the CDR3 is TGTGCCAGCAGTACTGGACAGGGTTTTGACGAGCAGTACTTC. Supplemented by reference TRBV13 and TRBJ2-7, the full variable domain reads AAGVIQSPRHLIKEKRETATLKCYPIPRHDTVYWYQQGPGQDPQFLISFYEKMQSDKGSIPDRFSAQQFSDYHSELNMSSLELGDSALYFCASSTGQGFDEQYFGPGTRLTVT.

This rearrangement joins TRBV6-5 to TRBJ2-1, with 9 bases fitting TRBD1. The germline gives CDR1 MNHEY, CDR2 SVGAGI. With V trimmed by 6 bases and J by 7 bases, 10 bases remained unmatched. The CDR3 totals 15 residues. For the CDR3, the DNA is TGTGCCAGCAGCCCTCGGACAGGGGTAGGGAATGAGCAGTTCTTC. It yields the protein CASSPRTGVGNEQFF.

V and J are TRBV27 and TRBJ2-1, with 9 bases lining up with TRBD2. Germline V gene data show CDR1 as MNHEY and CDR2 as SMNVEV (reference sequence). The CDR3 contains 16 residues. V was clipped by 3 bases and J by 3 bases; unmatched bases: 6. In nucleotides, the CDR3 is TGTGCCAGCAGTTTTGGCGGGAGGGCCTTCTACAATGAGCAGTTCTTC. As protein: CASSFGGRAFYNEQFF.